Listed below are T cell receptor beta chains from one sample, sequenced in a study of T cell responses to AZD1222 COVID-19 vaccine. TCRdb keeps only in-frame clones here, not all; method: immunoSEQ multiplex PCR. The repertoire holds 100,000 or so clones, with approximately 90% as singletons. The starting material was peripheral blood, obtained on day 0 of AZD1222 vaccination. The source is an adult in good health. CDR3s include the opening cysteine and the closing phenylalanine or tryptophan. The D gene is left open where the match is weak. A row's size may be missing; if present it is once, few, many or a size class.

TRBJ2-1	NA	NA	TRBV6-6	CASIRSAGSYEQFF	TGTGCCAGCATTCGGTCGGCAGGGTCGTATGAGCAGTTCTTC
TRBJ2-4	NA	NA	TRBV7-9	CASSSTRGKNIQYF	TGTGCCAGCAGCTCCACAAGAGGCAAAAACATTCAGTACTTC
TRBJ2-7	NA	NA	TRBV7-6	CASSLVLGYEQYF	TGTGCCAGCAGCTTAGTGCTGGGATACGAGCAGTACTTC
TRBJ2-5	few	NA	TRBV2	CASSERGETQYF	TGTGCCAGCAGTGAAAGGGGGGAGACCCAGTACTTC
TRBJ1-3	NA	NA	TRBV5-6	CASSSGLSGNTIYF	TGTGCCAGCAGCTCGGGCCTCTCTGGAAACACCATATATTTT
TRBJ1-5	NA	NA	TRBV19	CASSIWDSNQPQHF	TGTGCCAGTAGTATCTGGGACAGCAATCAGCCCCAGCATTTT
TRBJ1-2	once	TRBD1	TRBV28	CASSATGTATASGYTF	TGTGCCAGCAGTGCCACGGGGACAGCAACTGCGAGTGGCTACACCTTC
TRBJ1-6	NA	TRBD1	TRBV29-1	CSVATGPDSPLHF	TGCAGCGTCGCGACAGGGCCGGATTCACCCCTCCACTTT
TRBJ2-7	NA	NA	TRBV5-4	CASSLELESYEQYF	TGTGCCAGCAGCTTGGAGCTAGAGTCCTACGAGCAGTACTTC
TRBJ2-7	NA	NA	TRBV4-1	CASSQDPGRPWQYF	TGCGCCAGCAGCCAAGATCCGGGACGGCCGTGGCAGTACTTC
TRBJ1-6	NA	NA	TRBV2	CASSPEVSGAWNSPLHF	TGTGCCAGCAGTCCAGAAGTCTCCGGGGCCTGGAATTCACCCCTCCACTTT
TRBJ1-1	NA	NA	TRBV9	CASSPQTVNTEAFF	TGTGCCAGCAGCCCTCAGACGGTGAACACTGAAGCTTTCTTT
TRBJ1-4	NA	TRBD1	TRBV6-5	CALRDRQAEKLFF	TGTGCCCTTCGGGACAGGCAGGCTGAAAAACTGTTTTTT
TRBJ2-5	NA	NA	TRBV5-1	CASSLEGETQYF	TGCGCCAGCAGCTTGGAAGGGGAGACCCAGTACTTC
TRBJ1-2	NA	NA	TRBV6-5	CASSYGSFYGYTF	TGTGCCAGCAGTTACGGGAGTTTCTATGGCTACACCTTC
TRBJ1-1	once	NA	TRBV5-1	CASSLEVGANTEAFF	TGCGCCAGCAGCTTGGAAGTAGGCGCGAACACTGAAGCTTTCTTT
TRBJ2-2	NA	NA	TRBV11-2	CASSLRPTTGELFF	TGTGCCAGCAGCTTACGACCCACTACCGGGGAGCTGTTTTTT
TRBJ2-3	NA	NA	TRBV11-2	CASSLGAGADTDTQYF	TGTGCCAGCAGCTTAGGCGCGGGGGCCGACACAGATACGCAGTATTTT
TRBJ2-1	NA	TRBD1	TRBV18	CASSPNTGGSYNEQFF	TGTGCCAGCTCACCTAATACAGGGGGCTCCTACAATGAGCAGTTCTTC
TRBJ1-1	once	TRBD1	TRBV7-9	CASSFPGTGNTEAFF	TGTGCCAGCAGCTTCCCCGGGACAGGGAACACTGAAGCTTTCTTT
TRBJ1-1	NA	NA	TRBV5-5	CASSLYVENTEAFF	TGTGCCAGCAGCTTGTACGTCGAAAACACTGAAGCTTTCTTT
TRBJ1-2	NA	NA	TRBV2	CASSEGVYGYTF	TGTGCCAGCAGTGAAGGCGTTTATGGCTACACCTTC
TRBJ1-2	NA	NA	TRBV2	CASMGVSIGYTF	TGTGCCAGCATGGGAGTATCAATTGGCTACACCTTC
TRBJ1-1	NA	NA	TRBV5-6	CASSLGEANTEAFF	TGTGCCAGCAGCTTGGGGGAAGCGAACACTGAAGCTTTCTTT
TRBJ2-7	NA	NA	TRBV7-9	CASSLVVLEQYF	TGTGCCAGCAGCTTAGTAGTTCTCGAGCAGTACTTC
TRBJ2-7	NA	NA	TRBV6-2/TRBV6-3	CASSYPGPRSYEQYF	TGTGCCAGCAGTTACCCGGGACCCCGGTCGTACGAGCAGTACTTC
TRBJ1-5	NA	NA	TRBV28	CASSLAGLNQPQHF	TGTGCCAGCAGTTTAGCCGGCCTGAATCAGCCCCAGCATTTT
TRBJ1-2	NA	TRBD1	TRBV5-1	CASSPDRGNGYTF	TGCGCCAGCAGCCCGGACAGGGGGAATGGCTACACCTTC
TRBJ2-2	NA	NA	TRBV6-1	CASSESSLPANTGELFF	TGTGCCAGCAGTGAATCGTCCCTCCCCGCGAACACCGGGGAGCTGTTTTTT
TRBJ1-6	NA	NA	TRBV27	CASSRGFNSPLHF	TGTGCCAGCAGTCGCGGATTTAATTCACCCCTCCACTTT
TRBJ2-7	NA	NA	TRBV5-4	CASSFRGGADEQYF	TGTGCCAGCAGCTTTAGGGGGGGGGCCGACGAGCAGTACTTC
TRBJ2-6	NA	NA	TRBV27	CASSPGDGPPGANVLTF	TGTGCCAGCAGTCCAGGGGACGGGCCTCCTGGGGCCAACGTCCTGACTTTC
TRBJ1-6	NA	NA	TRBV5-6	CASSLGGPGANSPLHF	TGTGCCAGCAGCTTGGGGGGGCCGGGGGCGAATTCACCCCTCCACTTT
TRBJ1-6	NA	NA	TRBV4-1	CASSRTGTLNSPLHF	TGCGCCAGCAGCCGCACCGGGACATTGAATTCACCCCTCCACTTT
TRBJ2-1	NA	TRBD1	TRBV5-4	CASSLGDRGYNEQFF	TGTGCCAGCAGCTTGGGTGACAGGGGTTACAATGAGCAGTTCTTC
TRBJ1-1	NA	NA	TRBV11-2	CASSLSPEAFF	TGTGCCAGCAGCTTAAGTCCTGAAGCTTTCTTT
TRBJ2-7	NA	TRBD1	TRBV19	CASSQGAISPYEQYF	TGTGCCAGTTCCCAGGGGGCGATCTCCCCGTACGAGCAGTACTTC
TRBJ2-5	NA	TRBD2	TRBV4-1	CASSQGLAVQETQYF	TGCGCCAGCAGCCAAGGACTAGCGGTACAAGAGACCCAGTACTTC
TRBJ1-1	NA	NA	TRBV5-5	CASSEVPGRGTEAFF	TGTGCCAGCAGCGAGGTCCCGGGGCGGGGAACTGAAGCTTTCTTT
TRBJ1-6	NA	TRBD1	TRBV3-1/TRBV3-2	CASSQRPLGQSNSPLHF	TGTGCCAGCAGCCAGAGGCCCCTGGGACAGAGTAATTCACCCCTCCACTTT
TRBJ2-7	NA	NA	TRBV5-5	CASSLAGPPEQYF	TGTGCCAGCAGCTTGGCGGGACCGCCCGAGCAGTACTTC
TRBJ1-3	NA	NA	TRBV4-1	CASSQDVPGGSGNTIYF	TGCGCCAGCAGCCAAGATGTCCCCGGGGGCTCTGGAAACACCATATATTTT
TRBJ1-2	once	NA	TRBV27	CASTPTGTMGYTF	TGTGCCAGCACCCCGACGGGGACGATGGGCTACACCTTC
TRBJ1-1	NA	TRBD1	TRBV5-4	CASSPGQGLSEAFF	TGTGCCAGCAGCCCGGGACAGGGTCTGAGTGAAGCTTTCTTT
TRBJ2-1	NA	NA	TRBV25-1	CASSDSGTGFHNEQFF	TGTGCCAGCAGTGATAGCGGGACAGGGTTCCACAATGAGCAGTTCTTC